Listed below are T cell receptor beta chains from one sample, sequenced in a study of cytomegalovirus exposure and HLA in healthy donors. This table comes from immunoSEQ multiplex PCR, and its TCRdb copy is limited to in-frame clones, with some not included. The repertoire has about 130,000 clones, less than 85% of them found once; the top ten carry roughly 4.5%. The sequenced sample was PBMCs. Every receptor here comes from a man aged 18 to 30 in good health and CMV-seropositive. Both conserved end residues are part of each CDR3. The D gene is left open where the match is weak. Size is stated for part of the rows, as once, few or many counts, or as a class when the clone is expanded.

d_call j_call clone_size v_call cdr3_aa cdr3_nt
- TRBJ2-3 - TRBV9 CASSVVLSPPDTQYF TGTGCCAGCAGCGTAGTCCTTAGTCCGCCAGATACGCAGTATTTT
TRBD2 TRBJ2-5 - TRBV27 CASSLAGRRETQYF TGTGCCAGCAGTTTAGCCGGGAGGCGAGAGACCCAGTACTTC
TRBD1 TRBJ1-1 - TRBV6-4 CASSAFNRGNTEAFF TGTGCCAGCAGTGCTTTCAACAGGGGTAACACTGAAGCTTTCTTT
- TRBJ1-1 - TRBV29-1 CSSRPGKSTEAFF TGCAGCTCTCGCCCAGGGAAGAGCACTGAAGCTTTCTTT
TRBD1 TRBJ2-1 - TRBV27 CASRTGIGYNEQFF TGTGCCAGCAGGACAGGGATAGGCTACAATGAGCAGTTCTTC
- TRBJ1-2 - TRBV6-5 CASSSRQYGYTF TGTGCCAGCAGTTCCCGACAGTATGGCTACACCTTC
- TRBJ2-4 - TRBV5-4 CASSLTGTYSIQYF TGTGCCAGCAGCTTGACGGGGACTTACTCTATTCAGTACTTC
TRBD1 TRBJ2-1 once TRBV5-1 CASSLGFTGVPSNEQFF TGCGCCAGCAGCTTGGGATTTACAGGGGTCCCCTCCAATGAGCAGTTCTTC
TRBD1 TRBJ1-1 once TRBV11-2 CASSPTGVSIGEAFF TGTGCCAGCAGCCCAACAGGGGTCAGTATTGGTGAAGCTTTCTTT
TRBD1 TRBJ1-5 once TRBV28 CASSPGQGYNQPQHF TGTGCCAGCAGTCCCGGACAGGGCTACAATCAGCCCCAGCATTTT
TRBD1 TRBJ1-2 once TRBV29-1 CSVASRDRINYGYTF TGCAGCGTCGCTAGCCGGGACAGGATTAACTATGGCTACACCTTC
TRBD1 TRBJ1-4 medium-sized TRBV5-6 CASSLGQGWKREKLFF TGTGCCAGCAGCTTGGGACAGGGTTGGAAGAGGGAAAAACTGTTTTTT
- TRBJ2-7 once TRBV18 CASSPLGYRFDEQYF TGTGCCAGCTCACCCCTCGGCTACAGGTTCGACGAGCAGTACTTC
- TRBJ2-2 - TRBV19 CASSRRGDTGELFF TGTGCCAGTAGTCGAAGGGGCGACACCGGGGAGCTGTTTTTT
- TRBJ1-5 - TRBV19 CASSIRGSNQPQHF TGTGCCAGTAGTATACGGGGATCTAATCAGCCCCAGCATTTT
- TRBJ2-7 once TRBV7-6 CASSLGPGEYVSYEQYF TGTGCCAGCAGCTTAGGCCCGGGGGAATACGTCTCCTACGAGCAGTACTTC
TRBD1 TRBJ2-1 - TRBV28 CASSRQGRINEQFF TGTGCCAGCAGTCGACAGGGAAGAATCAATGAGCAGTTCTTC
- TRBJ2-1 - TRBV29-1 CSVAVAGEQFF TGCAGCGTTGCGGTTGCAGGGGAGCAGTTCTTC
TRBD1 TRBJ1-4 - TRBV5-1 CASSSQGVEKLFF TGCGCCAGCAGTTCTCAGGGGGTCGAAAAACTGTTTTTT
TRBD1 TRBJ1-4 few TRBV5-5 CASRNPGGFGEKLFF TGTGCCAGCAGGAATCCAGGGGGCTTTGGAGAAAAACTGTTTTTT
TRBD2 TRBJ2-7 - TRBV9 CASSAGGSLYEQYF TGTGCCAGCAGCGCCGGGGGGTCCCTCTACGAGCAGTACTTC
- TRBJ1-2 few TRBV28 CASSSTRVDYTF TGTGCCAGCAGTTCGACCAGGGTTGACTACACCTTC
- TRBJ1-4 - TRBV6-5 CASSYSFRATNEKLFF TGTGCCAGCAGTTACTCGTTCAGGGCAACTAATGAAAAACTGTTTTTT
- TRBJ2-7 - TRBV2 CASSDRGRHEQYF TGTGCCAGCAGTGACCGCGGCAGACACGAGCAGTACTTC